Each of the 29 T cell receptor beta chains below was sequenced from the same sample in a study of vaccination effects on CD4 cells after COVID-19. Culture lasted about ten days before CD4+ T cell isolation. All study participants received two doses of BNT162b2 or mRNA-1273 vaccine. The assay was immunoSEQ multiplex PCR, and TCRdb's table has in-frame clones only and misses some. This sample yields around 62,000 clones, of which roughly 81% are seen a single time; 2.2% belongs to the top ten. No antigen is known for these receptors. The sample consisted of CD4+ T cells from PBMCs cultured without peptide, taken after COVID-19 vaccination. Receptors were obtained from a human donor who received a COVID-19 vaccine.

The rearrangement joins TRBV2 to TRBJ2-3; D remains ambiguous. The CDR3 is 16 amino acids. The ends were cut back, 7 bases at V and 4 bases at J, with 21 bases in the middle. CDR1 is SNHLY, CDR2 FYNNEI, per germline. DNA for the CDR3: TGTGCCAGCACGGCCCAAAGAGAGGTTCTGGCAGATACGCAGTATTTT. This codes for CASTAQREVLADTQYF.

The V gene is TRBV5-1, the J gene TRBJ1-2, with 7 bases identical to TRBD1. Trimming at V came to 4 bases and at J to 2 bases, leaving 14 bases not matched to a gene. The CDR3 totals 17 residues. Germline CDR1 and CDR2: SGHRS and YFSETQ. The CDR3 nucleotides read TGCGCCAGCAGCCGCTTATATGCCACGACAGGGAACTATGGCTACACCTTC. Its protein product is CASSRLYATTGNYGYTF.

The chain couples TRBV6-6 to TRBJ2-2; no firm D call. CDR3 size: 14 residues. The germline CDR1 and CDR2 sequences are MNHNY and SVGAGI (reference sequence). Trimming removed 2 bases at V and 1 base at J, with 5 bases between. CDR3 residues: CASSYRENTGELFF. The CDR3 DNA reads TGTGCCAGCAGTTACAGGGAGAACACCGGGGAGCTGTTTTTT.

V gene TRBV19 combines with J gene TRBJ1-2; a possible D gene is TRBD1 (6 bases). V was shortened by 0 bases and J by 7 bases, with 15 bases between the two germline ends. Germline-derived CDR1 and CDR2 are LNHDA and SQIVND (reference sequence). The CDR3 covers 15 residues. Written as DNA, the CDR3 is TGTGCCAGTAGTATAGATATTCCCGGGGGCGGTGGCTACACCTTC. Amino acids: CASSIDIPGGGGYTF.

V and J are TRBV5-1 and TRBJ2-5, with TRBD1 identical over 8 bases. The CDR3 consists of 16 residues. From germline, CDR1 is SGHRS and CDR2 YFSETQ. The J segment lost 5 bases and the V segment lost 1 base, leaving 10 bases of the junction unmatched. The CDR3 sequence: CASSLLRTGMWETQYF. CDR3 bases: TGCGCCAGCAGCTTGCTCCGGACAGGGATGTGGGAGACCCAGTACTTC. Full variable domain (remainder filled in from reference TRBV5-1 and TRBJ2-5): KAGVTQTPRYLIKTRGQQVTLSCSPISGHRSVSWYQQTPGQGLQFLFEYFSETQRNKGNFPGRFSGRQFSNSRSEMNVSTLELGDSALYLCASSLLRTGMWETQYFGPGTRLLVL.

The chain uses TRBV6-5 and TRBJ1-2; D is undetermined. The CDR3 has 11 residues. V lost 4 bases and J 0 bases, leaving 0 bases between the germline ends. Germline loops: CDR1 MNHEY, CDR2 SVGAGI. CDR3: CASSSNYGYTF. In DNA form, the CDR3 reads TGTGCCAGCAGTTCTAACTATGGCTACACCTTC.

The chain couples TRBV3-1 (or the pseudogene TRBV3-2) to TRBJ1-1; 7 nucleotides agree with TRBD1. The CDR3 is 14 amino acids. Germline V gene data show CDR1 as LGHDT and CDR2 as YNNKEL (reference sequence). With 5 bases clipped from V and 1 base from J, the junction kept 4 bases outside the gene matches. In nucleotides, the CDR3 is TGTGCCAGCAGCAACAGACAGGGGAACACTGAAGCTTTCTTT. Translating gives CASSNRQGNTEAFF.

CDR3 protein: CASSRNGQESYNEQFF. As DNA, the CDR3 is TGTGCCAGCAGCCGTAATGGACAGGAAAGTTACAATGAGCAGTTCTTC. The chain employs TRBV3-1 (or the pseudogene TRBV3-2) and TRBJ2-1; 7 positions agree with TRBD1. Germline loops: CDR1 LGHDT, CDR2 YNNKEL (reference sequence). This CDR3 contains 16 residues. V lost 4 bases, J lost 4 bases, and 10 bases stayed unmatched.

V and J are TRBV7-3 and TRBJ2-2, with 9 positions matching TRBD1. The germline V gene encodes CDR1 SGHTA and CDR2 FQGTGA. V lost 6 bases, J lost 4 bases, and 6 bases stayed unmatched. The CDR3 is made up of 15 amino acids. In nucleotides, the CDR3 is TGTGCCAGCAGTCGGGACAGGGAGCGCACCGGGGAGCTGTTTTTT. Amino acids: CASSRDRERTGELFF.

V is TRBV28 and J is TRBJ1-5; D is perhaps TRBD1 (6 bases). The CDR3 has 17 amino acids. Per germline, CDR1 MDHEN and CDR2 SYDVKM. V shed 11 bases and J shed 0 bases, with 23 bases lying between them. CDR3 amino acids: CADPGDTLVHSNQPQHF. The CDR3 DNA is TGTGCCGATCCAGGGGACACCCTGGTTCATAGCAATCAGCCCCAGCATTTT.

This clone was detected only a few times. The chain combines TRBV3-1 (or the pseudogene TRBV3-2) with TRBJ1-2; D unclear. In germline, CDR1 is LGHDT, CDR2 YNNKEL (reference sequence). CDR3 size: 13 residues. With 0 bases removed from V and 5 bases from J, the gap between germline ends came to 7 bases. CDR3 residues: CASSQEQGYGYTF. CDR3 DNA: TGTGCCAGCAGCCAAGAACAAGGGTATGGCTACACCTTC.

This clone was detected only a few times. The rearrangement uses TRBV27 and TRBJ1-6; D not certain. CDR1 MNHEY and CDR2 SMNVEV come from the germline V gene (reference sequence). This CDR3 has 11 residues. Trimming took off 9 bases at V and 7 bases at J, with 7 bases between the two ends. CDR3 protein: CASKGNSPLHF. CDR3 sequence (DNA): TGTGCCAGTAAAGGGAATTCACCCCTCCACTTT.

The chain combines TRBV5-8 with TRBJ1-4; weak D call: TRBD1 (6 bases). CDR1 is SGHTS, CDR2 YDEGEE, per germline. The length of the CDR3 is 15 residues. Trimming removed 4 bases at V and 0 bases at J, with 10 bases between. CDR3 nucleotides: TGTGCCAGCAGCCGCAACAGGGCAACTAATGAAAAACTGTTTTTT. Its protein product is CASSRNRATNEKLFF.

The gene calls are TRBV5-5 and TRBJ1-2; D perhaps matches TRBD1 (5 bases). The CDR3 length is 13 residues. Trimming stripped 3 bases from V and 7 bases from J, with 13 bases between. The germline gives CDR1 SGHKS, CDR2 YYEKEE (reference sequence). The CDR3 sequence is CASSSGHGGGYTF. In nucleotides, the CDR3 is TGTGCCAGCAGCTCAGGGCACGGTGGTGGCTACACCTTC.

The chain joins TRBV6-1 to TRBJ2-7, with D perhaps TRBD1 (6 bases). CDR3 size: 16 residues. The V and J ends lost 0 bases and 6 bases respectively, with 18 bases between them. Germline V lookup: CDR1 MNHNS, CDR2 SASEGT. CDR3 amino acids: CASSEAWDTGAFEQYV. For the CDR3, the DNA is TGTGCCAGCAGTGAAGCCTGGGACACGGGTGCCTTCGAGCAGTACGTC.

This clone has only a few counts. V and J are TRBV28 and TRBJ2-3, with 13 positions matching TRBD2. The ends lost 7 bases at V and 1 base at J; junction bases unmatched: 14. Germline assignment: CDR1 MDHEN and CDR2 SYDVKM. This CDR3 contains 19 residues. The CDR3 reads CASILGGGTSGIGTDTQYF. The CDR3 coding sequence is TGTGCCAGCATCCTTGGGGGCGGGACTAGCGGGATCGGCACAGATACGCAGTATTTT.

The chain combines TRBV6-1 with TRBJ1-1, with D uncertain. V shed 3 bases and J shed 0 bases, with 8 bases lying between them. Germline V gene sequence: CDR1 MNHNS, CDR2 SASEGT. CDR3 length equals 14 residues. The chain's CDR3 is CASSDTAMNTEAFF. CDR3 DNA sequence: TGTGCCAGCAGTGATACAGCCATGAACACTGAAGCTTTCTTT.

V is TRBV24-1 and J is TRBJ2-5, with D perhaps TRBD2 (7 bases). Trimming took off 3 bases at V and 0 bases at J, with 13 bases between the two ends. The CDR3 has 16 residues. Per germline, CDR1 KGHDR and CDR2 SFDVKD. CDR3 nucleotide sequence: TGTGCCACCAGTGATGGGGGGGCAGGTGACCAAGAGACCCAGTACTTC. Its translation is CATSDGGAGDQETQYF.

The chain is built from TRBV10-3 and TRBJ2-3; 8 bases map to TRBD1. V was pared by 0 bases and J by 5 bases, with 10 bases of the junction left unmatched. The CDR3 loop spans 17 amino acids. CDR1 and CDR2 from the germline V gene are ENHRY and SYGVKD. The CDR3 here is CAISESPRGRLRDTQYF. The CDR3 DNA reads as TGTGCCATCAGTGAGTCTCCCAGGGGGCGTTTAAGAGATACGCAGTATTTT.

The chain is built from TRBV6-5 and TRBJ1-2, with unresolved D. Germline V gene lookup returns CDR1 MNHEY and CDR2 SVGAGI. The CDR3 extends over 12 amino acids. V lost 6 bases to trimming and J lost 4 bases, with 9 bases between them. CDR3 DNA sequence: TGTGCCAGCAGAAACCCGGTCTATGGCTACACCTTC. It encodes CASRNPVYGYTF.

There are many counts of this clone. V gene TRBV5-1 combines with J gene TRBJ2-2; D might be TRBD1 (6 bases). CDR3 length: 17 residues. Germline V gene sequence: CDR1 SGHRS, CDR2 YFSETQ. V was clipped by 4 bases and J by 4 bases, with 20 bases between them. The CDR3 region is CASSQLQGKPSTGELFF. CDR3 DNA sequence: TGCGCCAGCAGCCAATTACAGGGTAAACCGAGCACCGGGGAGCTGTTTTTT.

This chain's CDR3 is CASNQRPTNYGYTF. DNA for the CDR3: TGCGCCAGCAATCAGCGCCCAACTAACTATGGCTACACCTTC. The chain uses TRBV10-2 and TRBJ1-2; D remains unclear. The V gene's germline CDR1 is WSHSY and CDR2 SAAADI. Trimming stripped 7 bases from V and 0 bases from J, with 12 bases between. CDR3 length equals 14 residues.

DNA of the CDR3: TGCGCCAGCAGCCGGGGGGGCGAAGGTGAAAAACTGTTTTTT. Encoded protein: CASSRGGEGEKLFF. The gene calls are TRBV5-1 and TRBJ1-4; weak D call: TRBD1 (6 bases). There are 14 residues in the CDR3. Germline V gene sequence: CDR1 SGHRS, CDR2 YFSETQ. Trimming cost V 4 bases and J 7 bases, with 14 bases left between them.

J is TRBJ2-5 and V is TRBV3-1 (or the pseudogene TRBV3-2), with TRBD2 matching 16 bases. Germline V gene sequence: CDR1 LGHDT, CDR2 YNNKEL (reference sequence). J lost 5 bases, V lost 4 bases, and 4 bases had no gene match. There are 16 residues in the CDR3. The DNA for the CDR3 is TGTGCCAGCAGCCCGGGACTAGCGGGGGGGCAGGAGACCCAGTACTTC. The encoded protein is CASSPGLAGGQETQYF.

This sequence joins TRBV19 and TRBJ1-5; 7 bases line up with TRBD1. The CDR3 is 17 amino acids. Germline V gives CDR1 LNHDA, CDR2 SQIVND (reference sequence). V was clipped by 0 bases and J by 5 bases; unmatched bases: 10. Here the CDR3 DNA reads TGTGCCAGTAGTATAGACCGACCCGGGACAGTGGATCAGCCCCAGCATTTT. Translating gives CASSIDRPGTVDQPQHF.

The chain carries TRBV5-6 and TRBJ1-6; D is perhaps TRBD1 (5 bases). Germline V gene lookup returns CDR1 SGHDT and CDR2 YYEEEE. Trimming shortened V by 4 bases and J by 8 bases, and 13 bases separated the two germline ends. This CDR3 comprises 14 residues. CDR3 sequence (DNA): TGTGCCAGCAGCGCGGGGGTTGCGGATTCACCCCTCCACTTT. Amino acids: CASSAGVADSPLHF.

The chain recombines TRBV10-2 with TRBJ2-5, with 10 bases fitting TRBD2. Germline lookup yields CDR1 WSHSY and CDR2 SAAADI. The CDR3 runs to 14 residues. Germline trimming cut 6 bases from V and 5 bases from J; bases unmatched to any gene: 6. The CDR3 bases are TGCGCCAGCAGCCCGCTGACTAGCGGGGAGACCCAGTACTTC. Translating gives CASSPLTSGETQYF.

The gene calls are TRBV7-2 and TRBJ2-3; D is perhaps TRBD1 (5 bases). Between the trimmed V and J ends, which lost 2 bases and 6 bases, there was a span of 12 bases. The CDR3 is 14 residues long. Germline assignment: CDR1 SGHTA and CDR2 FQGNSA. Here the CDR3 reads CASSLRDSADTQYF. The CDR3 DNA reads as TGTGCCAGCAGCTTACGAGACAGCGCGGATACGCAGTATTTT. The full variable domain, its missing parts supplied by reference TRBV7-2 and TRBJ2-3, is GAGVSQSPSNKVTEKGKDVELRCDPISGHTALYWYRQSLGQGLEFLIYFQGNSAPDKSGLPSDRFSAERTGGSVSTLTIQRTQQEDSAVYLCASSLRDSADTQYFGPGTRLTVL.

V usage is TRBV19 and J usage is TRBJ2-5; 11 bases line up with TRBD2. V lost 5 bases to trimming and J lost 2 bases; unmatched junction nucleotides: 7. Per germline, CDR1 LNHDA and CDR2 SQIVND (reference sequence). The length of the CDR3 is 16 residues. CDR3 sequence reads: CASSVTSGGPQETQYF. Written as DNA, the CDR3 is TGTGCCAGTAGTGTTACTAGCGGGGGACCACAAGAGACCCAGTACTTC.